What follows is one TCR beta chain and its context. Selected positively for CCR7 and CD45RO-negative, naive CD8 cells excluded terminally differentiated effector memory CD45RA+ cells. This table comes from immunoSEQ multiplex PCR, and its TCRdb copy is limited to in-frame clones, with some not included. The table has hundreds of thousands of clones, 80% to 95% seen once; the top ten hold 20% to 30%. These data originate in a study of shared clonotypes between healthy human individuals. CDR1 and CDR2 (germline): SNHLY, FYNNEI. The V end was cut by 5 bases, the J end by 7 bases, with 15 bases between. The CDR3 consists of 14 residues.

The rearrangement joins TRBV2 to TRBJ1-5; D is uncertain. The sequence was collected from a young man in good health. Material for sequencing was naive CD8+ T cells sorted from blood. CDR3 protein: CASSTATPRQPQHF. The CDR3 DNA follows: TGTGCCAGCAGTACAGCTACCCCCCGGCAGCCCCAGCATTTT. The variable domain in full, completed from reference TRBV2 and TRBJ1-5, reads EPEVTQTPSHQVTQMGQEVILRCVPISNHLYFYWYRQILGQKVEFLVSFYNNEISEKSEIFDDQFSVERPDGSNFTLKIRSTKLEDSAMYFCASSTATPRQPQHFGDGTRLSIL.